This T cell receptor beta chain was sequenced in a study of T-cell memory formation after mild COVID-19. Study at large: TCR clusters largely stayed donor specific. Study-level results: CD4/CD8 balance held among clones contracting day 15 to 85, and later expanders leaned CD4+. Among clones peaking at day 37 in the second wave, SARS-CoV-2 specificity remained unconfirmed.

This clonotype was counted only a few times. As yet, its antigen is unknown. Using constant-segment primers, 5'RACE produced TCR alpha and TCR beta cDNA libraries carrying sample barcodes and UMIs. TCRdb reprocessed the 5' RACE reads via MiXCR and lists one record per CDR3 protein. The repertoire holds approximately 88,000 distinct CDR3 sequences, with approximately 23% as singletons. The V and J ends lost 3 bases and 8 bases respectively, with 11 bases between them. CDR1 is SGHVS, CDR2 FNYEAQ, per germline. The CDR3 is made up of 13 amino acids. Sequencing was carried out using PBMCs or a T cell subset sorted from them (not recorded which). The chain couples TRBV7-6 to TRBJ2-1; weak D call: TRBD1 (5 bases). The sequence was collected from a man between 18 and 29 years old who had mild COVID-19 (a few samples of this study predate the infection). Cell type and time point are not known. CDR3 region: CASSLVGPDEQFF. The CDR3 DNA reads TGTGCCAGCAGCTTGGTGGGGCCAGATGAGCAGTTCTTC.